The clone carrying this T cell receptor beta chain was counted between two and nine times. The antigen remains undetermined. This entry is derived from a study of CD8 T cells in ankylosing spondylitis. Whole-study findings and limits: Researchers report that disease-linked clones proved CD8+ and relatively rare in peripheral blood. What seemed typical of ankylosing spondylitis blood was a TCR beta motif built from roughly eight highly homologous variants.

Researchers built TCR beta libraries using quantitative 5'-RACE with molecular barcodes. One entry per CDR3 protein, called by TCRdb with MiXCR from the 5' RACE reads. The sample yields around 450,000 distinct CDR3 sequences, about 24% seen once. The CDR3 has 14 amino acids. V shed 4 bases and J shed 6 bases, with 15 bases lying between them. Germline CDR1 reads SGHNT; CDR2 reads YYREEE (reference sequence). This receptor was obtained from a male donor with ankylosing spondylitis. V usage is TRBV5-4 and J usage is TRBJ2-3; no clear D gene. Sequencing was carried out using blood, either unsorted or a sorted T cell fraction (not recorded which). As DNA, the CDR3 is TGTGCCAGCAGCGCCCGTCCTCGAGCGGATACGCAGTATTTT. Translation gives CASSARPRADTQYF.